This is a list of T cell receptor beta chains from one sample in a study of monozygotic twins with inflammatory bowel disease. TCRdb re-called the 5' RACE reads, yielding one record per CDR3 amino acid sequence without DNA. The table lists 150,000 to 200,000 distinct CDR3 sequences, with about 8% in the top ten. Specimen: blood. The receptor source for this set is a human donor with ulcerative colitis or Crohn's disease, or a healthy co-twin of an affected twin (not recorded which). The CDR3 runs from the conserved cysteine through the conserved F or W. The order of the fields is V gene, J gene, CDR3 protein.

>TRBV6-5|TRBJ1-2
CASSYSQVGGSEADYGYTF
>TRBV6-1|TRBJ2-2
CASRSGQGTGELFF
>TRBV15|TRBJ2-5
CATSSPGNQETQYF
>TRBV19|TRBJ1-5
CASSIGQNNQPQHF
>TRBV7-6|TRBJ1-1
CASSLVRKGAEAFF
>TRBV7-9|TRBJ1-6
CASSLGGTLGSPLHF
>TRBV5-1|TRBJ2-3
CASSPGTSADTQYF
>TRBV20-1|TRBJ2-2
CSAPSGGGTGELFF
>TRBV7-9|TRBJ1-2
CASSRAEGRYGYTF
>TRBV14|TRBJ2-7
CASSPYISGGLQYF
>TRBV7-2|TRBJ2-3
CASSIISTDTQYF
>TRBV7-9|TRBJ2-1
CASSVTLTSFDEQFF
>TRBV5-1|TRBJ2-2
CASSLEVLRGELFF
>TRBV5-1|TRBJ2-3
CASSLRREGPDTQYF
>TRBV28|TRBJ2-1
CASRERNYNEQFF
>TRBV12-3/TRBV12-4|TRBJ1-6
CASSRGRSYNSPLHF
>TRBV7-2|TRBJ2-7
CASKKQGLYEQYF
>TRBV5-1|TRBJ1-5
CASSPGQGTFNQPQHF
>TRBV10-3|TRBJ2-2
CAIGRAGTTNTGELFF
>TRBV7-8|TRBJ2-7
CASSLVGVESHEQYF
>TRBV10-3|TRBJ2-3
CAISEWGLDAADTQYF
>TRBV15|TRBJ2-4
CATSRDWAVLGNIQYF
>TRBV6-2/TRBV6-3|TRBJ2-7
CASKFPSGPYEQYF
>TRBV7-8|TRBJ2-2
CASSFPASGSWTGELFF
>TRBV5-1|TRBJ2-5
CASTPTPTGGGETQYF
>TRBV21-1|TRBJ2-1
CASSKGGPTSGMYNEQFF
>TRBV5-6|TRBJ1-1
CASSLWGGWEAFF
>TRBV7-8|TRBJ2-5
CASSLAGVVGENRREYF
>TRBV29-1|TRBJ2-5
CSVVSGNQETQYF
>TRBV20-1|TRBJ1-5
CSARDGARWNQPQHF
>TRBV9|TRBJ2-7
CASSAQGYEQYF
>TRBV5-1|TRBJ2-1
CASTLGTGFYNEQFF
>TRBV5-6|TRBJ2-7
CASSLGGQPYEQYF
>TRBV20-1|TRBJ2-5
CSAFGGGRETQYF
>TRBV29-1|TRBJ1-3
CSADRQGNSGNTIYF
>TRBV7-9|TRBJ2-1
CASSLGLAVSYNEQFF
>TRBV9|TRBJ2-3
CASSVGATDTQYF
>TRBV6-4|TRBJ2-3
CASRASGFITDTQYF
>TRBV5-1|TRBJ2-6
CASSVTGAAGANVLTF
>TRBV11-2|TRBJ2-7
CASSLDRRTGPYEQYF
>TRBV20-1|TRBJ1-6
CSAKQDRAGFHPLHF
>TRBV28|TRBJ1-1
CASSLTGDTEAFF
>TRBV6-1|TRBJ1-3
CASRKQGLSGNTIYF
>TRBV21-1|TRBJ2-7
CASTRDRVYVEQYF
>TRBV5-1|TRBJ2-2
CASSSSLAGVTGELFF
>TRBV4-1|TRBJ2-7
CASSQGPADEQYF
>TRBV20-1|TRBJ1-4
CSASKGSTNEKLFF
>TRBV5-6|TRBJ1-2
CASSLGGTAANYGYTF
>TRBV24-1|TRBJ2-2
CATSDYRGLSGELFF
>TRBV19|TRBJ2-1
CASSIMAGTYNEQFF
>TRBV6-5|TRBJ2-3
CASSLRGTKGATDTQYF